The 25 T cell receptor beta chains reported below all come from one sample, sequenced in a study of blood T cell repertoires in COVID-19. Only in-frame clones appear in the TCRdb table, and some are missing; sequencing was by immunoSEQ multiplex PCR. The sample consists of some 290,000 clones, about 88% of them appearing once. Sequenced sample: peripheral blood. All receptors derive from a man aged 18 to 30 with active or convalescent COVID-19.

This clone has just a few counts. A far larger clone is just one base off, so this is likely a read error. Other nucleotide sequences from this sample produce the same CDR3. The chain carries TRBV3-1 (or the pseudogene TRBV3-2) and TRBJ2-5; 8 bases line up with TRBD2. The CDR3 loop spans 14 amino acids. Germline CDR1 is LGHDT and CDR2 is YNNKEL (reference sequence). In nucleotides, the CDR3 is TGTGCCAGCTGCCAAGCCGGGGGGGGAGGGACCCAGTACTTC. This sequence encodes CASCQAGGGGTQYF.

This chain uses TRBV4-2 with TRBJ2-1, with D tentatively TRBD2 (6 bases). CDR1 is LGHNA and CDR2 is YNFKEQ in the germline V gene. Trimming stripped 5 bases from V and 8 bases from J, with 16 bases between. This CDR3 has 14 residues. The DNA of the CDR3 is TGTGCCAGCAGCGGGCTCGGCGGCGGGGATGAGCAGTTCTTC. Its protein is CASSGLGGGDEQFF.

J is TRBJ2-1 and V is TRBV9; D remains unclear. Between the trimmed V and J ends, which lost 4 bases and 6 bases, there was a span of 5 bases. CDR1 is SGDLS and CDR2 is YYNGEE in the germline V gene. CDR3 size: 11 residues. CDR3 amino acids: CASSRGNEQFF. CDR3 coding DNA: TGTGCCAGCAGCCGAGGCAATGAGCAGTTCTTC.

This chain links TRBV10-3 with TRBJ2-7; D may be TRBD2 (5 bases). Germline V gives CDR1 ENHRY, CDR2 SYGVKD. Trimming cost V 10 bases and J 1 base, with 11 bases left between them. This CDR3 region has 12 residues. The CDR3 protein is CASAGMSYEQYF. Written as DNA, the CDR3 is TGTGCCAGCGCCGGGATGTCCTACGAGCAGTACTTC.

The chain uses TRBV7-3 and TRBJ2-2; 8 bases fit TRBD1. Trimming took 4 bases from V and 5 from J; bases not matched to a gene: 3. This CDR3 spans 14 amino acids. CDR1 and CDR2 (germline): SGHTA, FQGTGA. CDR3 nucleotide sequence: TGTGCCAGCAGCTGGACAGGGAATACCGGGGAGCTGTTTTTT. It yields the protein CASSWTGNTGELFF. The entire variable domain, with the rest obtained from reference TRBV7-3 and TRBJ2-2, is as follows: GAGVSQTPSNKVTEKGKYVELRCDPISGHTALYWYRQSLGQGPEFLIYFQGTGAADDSGLPNDRFFAVRPEGSVSTLKIQRTERGDSAVYLCASSWTGNTGELFFGEGSRLTVL.

The V gene is TRBV5-1, the J gene TRBJ2-6; D unresolved. CDR1 is SGHRS and CDR2 is YFSETQ in the germline V gene. The V end lost 4 bases, the J end lost 2 bases, and 10 bases lay between the germline ends. The CDR3 has 15 amino acids. Written as DNA, the CDR3 is TGCGCCAGCAGCGAGAATGCGGCTGGGGCCAACGTCCTGACTTTC. As protein: CASSENAAGANVLTF.

The chain joins TRBV5-4 to TRBJ1-2, with 9 bases aligning to TRBD1. CDR1 is SGHNT and CDR2 is YYREEE in the germline V gene (reference sequence). V gave up 2 bases and J gave up 1 base; unmatched junction bases: 3. This CDR3 spans 15 amino acids. The CDR3 sequence: CASSLQGANNYGYTF. As DNA, the CDR3 is TGTGCCAGCAGCTTACAGGGGGCGAATAACTATGGCTACACCTTC.

The chain carries TRBV5-1 and TRBJ2-2, with D perhaps matching TRBD1 (5 bases). V was pared by 7 bases and J by 0 bases, with 13 bases between. This CDR3 contains 15 residues. From germline, CDR1 is SGHRS and CDR2 YFSETQ. CDR3 nucleotide sequence: TGCGCCAGCGCCGACAGTTATACGAACACCGGGGAGCTGTTTTTT. Residues: CASADSYTNTGELFF.

The chain combines TRBV9 with TRBJ2-5; D remains unclear. The CDR3 contains 12 residues. From germline, CDR1 is SGDLS and CDR2 YYNGEE. Trimming took 0 bases from V and 7 from J, leaving 7 bases between them. The CDR3 bases are TGTGCCAGCAGCGTAGGCCCCGGGACCCAGTACTTC. Amino acids: CASSVGPGTQYF.

The chain is built from TRBV3-1 (or the pseudogene TRBV3-2) and TRBJ2-1; tentative D call: TRBD2 (6 bases). From germline, CDR1 is LGHDT and CDR2 YNNKEL (reference sequence). The CDR3 totals 15 residues. Trimming left V 3 bases short and J 3 bases short, with 12 bases between. CDR3 nucleotide sequence: TGTGCCAGCAGCCAGGGGGGAGCCAACTACAATGAGCAGTTCTTC. Protein product: CASSQGGANYNEQFF.

This clone was seen many times. The genes are TRBV4-3 and TRBJ2-1, with a possible D match to TRBD2 (6 bases). Trimming took 0 bases from V and 4 from J, leaving 13 bases between them. The germline gives CDR1 LGHNA, CDR2 YSLEER. The CDR3 has 16 residues. CDR3 in DNA: TGCGCCAGCAGCCAAGATATAGGGGAGGCGTACAATGAGCAGTTCTTC. This translates into CASSQDIGEAYNEQFF.

This clone was seen more than once but under ten times. Written as DNA, the CDR3 is TGTGCCAGCAGGGAATTTAGGGGGGGGGACTCAGCTGCTAGCACAGATACGCAGTATTTT. Its protein is CASREFRGGDSAASTDTQYF. The V call is TRBV2, the J call TRBJ2-3; D might be TRBD2 (7 bases). V lost 6 bases and J 0 bases, leaving 28 bases between the germline ends. The CDR3 totals 20 residues. Germline lookup yields CDR1 SNHLY and CDR2 FYNNEI.

This clone appeared once. The rearrangement joins TRBV11-3 to TRBJ1-4, with 12 positions matching TRBD1. CDR3 length: 18 amino acids. The germline gives CDR1 SGHNT, CDR2 YENEEA. V trimming: 5 bases; J trimming: 6 bases; junction bases outside the gene matches: 13. The CDR3 coding sequence is TGTGCCAGCAGCCCCTACCCCGGGACAGGGGGCTCGGATGAAAAACTGTTTTTT. Protein product: CASSPYPGTGGSDEKLFF.

A word on this clone: Mismatch with germline at one junction end may stem from a read error. CDR3 nucleotide sequence: TGTGCCCGCAGGGGGGGGGTGTCAGGCAACTATGGCTACACCTTC. Residues: CARRGGVSGNYGYTF. This sequence joins TRBV2 and TRBJ1-2, with 7 positions matching TRBD1. Germline CDR1 SNHLY, CDR2 FYNNEI. This CDR3 comprises 15 residues.

As to this clone: Possible read error: a much larger clone is one base away. The chain has TRBV5-1 and TRBJ2-1; 9 positions match TRBD2. V lost 7 bases, J lost 8 bases, and 4 bases stayed unmatched. The CDR3 covers 12 residues. From germline, CDR1 is SGHRS and CDR2 YFSETQ. In DNA form, the CDR3 reads TGCGCCAGCGCCGGCGGGGGGGATGAGCAGTTCTTC. Its translation: CASAGGGDEQFF.

The J gene is TRBJ2-3, the V gene TRBV7-8; D unclear. V dropped 2 bases and J dropped 5 bases, with 11 bases sitting between them. Germline CDR1 and CDR2: SGHVS and FQNEAQ. The CDR3 length is 14 residues. Here the CDR3 DNA reads TGTGCCAGCAGCTTATGGTCAGATCAAGATACGCAGTATTTT. This encodes CASSLWSDQDTQYF.

The sample holds one count of this clone. The chain joins TRBV5-4 to TRBJ1-2, with a weak D call TRBD1 (5 bases). Germline V gene data show CDR1 as SGHNT and CDR2 as YYREEE (reference sequence). V was shortened by 4 bases and J by 3 bases, with 25 bases between the two germline ends. The CDR3 length is 18 residues. This CDR3 reads CASSDRAGLLRVHYGYTF. Here the CDR3 DNA reads TGTGCCAGCAGCGACAGAGCGGGACTCCTGAGGGTACACTATGGCTACACCTTC.

This rearrangement joins TRBV19 to TRBJ2-7; 10 bases line up with TRBD1. Unmatched junction bases numbered 9, after V lost 5 bases and J lost 5 bases. The CDR3 runs to 15 residues. Germline CDR1 LNHDA, CDR2 SQIVND (reference sequence). CDR3 sequence: CASSDGDRGDHEQYF. Written as DNA, the CDR3 is TGTGCCAGTAGTGACGGGGACAGGGGTGACCACGAGCAGTACTTC.

This clone was detected only once. V and J are TRBV19 and TRBJ1-5; 9 positions match TRBD1. The length of the CDR3 is 19 residues. The V gene's germline CDR1 is LNHDA and CDR2 SQIVND (reference sequence). V lost 3 bases to trimming and J lost 1 base; unmatched junction nucleotides: 13. The CDR3 is CASSIGGDRVARSNQPQHF. The CDR3 coding sequence is TGTGCCAGTAGTATCGGGGGGGACAGGGTGGCTCGGAGCAATCAGCCCCAGCATTTT.

The V call is TRBV2, the J call TRBJ2-7; 9 positions agree with TRBD1. Per germline, CDR1 SNHLY and CDR2 FYNNEI. The CDR3 covers 14 residues. The V segment lost 6 bases and the J segment 2 bases; nucleotides outside the gene matches: 5. In DNA, the CDR3 is TGTGCCAGCAGAGCGGGACAGGGTCCCTACGAGCAGTACTTC. This encodes CASRAGQGPYEQYF.

This chain connects TRBV24-1 to TRBJ2-3, with D possibly being TRBD1 (5 bases). The V end was cut by 4 bases, the J end by 3 bases, with 7 bases between. The V gene's germline CDR1 is KGHDR and CDR2 SFDVKD. The CDR3 has 13 residues. The CDR3 DNA reads TGTGCCACCAGTGAGCAGGGTACAGATACGCAGTATTTT. Its protein product is CATSEQGTDTQYF.

V usage is TRBV5-4 and J usage is TRBJ1-3; D call uncertain. The CDR3 length is 14 residues. Germline CDR1 reads SGHNT; CDR2 reads YYREEE (reference sequence). Trimming removed 1 base at V and 0 bases at J, with 5 bases between. CDR3 coding DNA: TGTGCCAGCAGCTTGCAGTACTCTGGAAACACCATATATTTT. Its protein product is CASSLQYSGNTIYF.

The chain recombines TRBV27 with TRBJ1-1; 8 bases fit TRBD1. Germline trimming cut 6 bases from V and 7 bases from J; bases unmatched to any gene: 7. The CDR3 is 13 amino acids. Per germline, CDR1 MNHEY and CDR2 SMNVEV (reference sequence). As DNA, the CDR3 is TGTGCCAGCAGCTCCGGGACAGGCAGTGAAGCTTTCTTT. Its translation is CASSSGTGSEAFF.

DNA of the CDR3: TGTGCCATCAGTGGATCTCGAGCGGGAGTAAACGAGCAGTACTTC. Translating it yields CAISGSRAGVNEQYF. The rearrangement uses TRBV10-3 and TRBJ2-7, with 8 bases identical to TRBD2. The CDR3 is made up of 15 amino acids. Germline values: CDR1 ENHRY, CDR2 SYGVKD. With 4 bases clipped from V and 5 bases from J, the junction kept 10 bases outside the gene matches.

The chain has TRBV13 and TRBJ1-1; 9 positions agree with TRBD1. Germline V gene sequence: CDR1 PRHDT, CDR2 FYEKMQ (reference sequence). J gave up 5 bases and V 5 bases, and 9 bases lay outside the gene matches. There are 15 residues in the CDR3. CDR3 in DNA: TGTGCCAGCAGCCCCAAACAGGGGGCGCATACTGAAGCTTTCTTT. Translating it yields CASSPKQGAHTEAFF.